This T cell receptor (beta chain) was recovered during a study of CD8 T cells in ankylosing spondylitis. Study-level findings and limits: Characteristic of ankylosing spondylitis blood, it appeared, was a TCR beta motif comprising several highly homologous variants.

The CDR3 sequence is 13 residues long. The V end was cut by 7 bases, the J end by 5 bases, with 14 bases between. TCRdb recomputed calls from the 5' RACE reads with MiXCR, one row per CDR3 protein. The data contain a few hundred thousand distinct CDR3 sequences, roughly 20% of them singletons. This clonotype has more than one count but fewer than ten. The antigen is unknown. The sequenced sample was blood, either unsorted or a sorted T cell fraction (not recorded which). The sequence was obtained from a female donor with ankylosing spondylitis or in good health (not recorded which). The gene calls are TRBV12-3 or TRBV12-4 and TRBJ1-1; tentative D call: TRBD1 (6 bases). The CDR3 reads CASNQQGRTEAFF. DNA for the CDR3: TGTGCCAGCAACCAACAGGGACGGACTGAAGCTTTCTTT.